This T cell receptor (beta chain) was sequenced during a study of a mutant IDH1 vaccine in newly diagnosed glioma listed by TCRdb under 2021. Study-wide context: Eight vaccinations were administered to patients in weeks 1, 3, 5, 7, 11, 15, 19 and 23, corresponding to visits V03 through V10. For exploratory analyses, longitudinal TCRB deep sequencing was carried out in roughly 23 treated patients wherever samples were available. In the chemotherapy-containing groups, vaccination started alongside temozolomide cycles, whereas in patients who had radiotherapy alone it started 4-6 weeks after radiotherapy. Of the 32 patients who were treated, about 60% were male and around 38% were female, and the mean age was around 40 years. Peripheral blood was drawn at six visits: V03 (baseline), V05, V07, V10, V12 and V13. Prior to enrollment, patients had been given standard therapy consisting of radiotherapy alone, temozolomide alone, or radiochemotherapy with temozolomide, with the combination given to most patients.

Here is what the overall study found, with its caveats: It was noted by the authors that analyses of patient blood samples could not be reproduced owing to sample limitations. Changes in the top peripheral T cell clonotypes picked up by TCRB sequencing did not appear to be linked to pseudoprogression. PBMC samples for TCRB deep sequencing were selected based on availability. Across multiple MHC alleles, vaccine-induced immune responses were seen in nearly 95% of patients.

Libraries were built with the immunoSEQ multiplex PCR assay. The hsTCRB Kit was used according to the manufacturer's protocol to amplify rearranged TCR beta chain sequences. Sequencing of TCRB libraries was carried out on an Illumina MiSeq. As for the original processing: Demultiplexing, trimming and gene mapping were performed with the kit vendor's proprietary platform. The immuneACCESS repertoire file appears here via TCRdb, limited to in-frame rearrangements. These files lack a portion of the clones; in checked studies, under half of the deficit traces to unresolved V genes, and the cause of the others is not known. The V and J calls and clone size were taken over from that table, and D and trimming were inferred from the DNA. This sample is represented by 50,000 to 65,000 clones; 90% to 95% of them were singletons. Of the sample, about 2.4% falls within the top ten clones. The time point label of this sample denotes: week 11, during vaccination. A 20-mer mutant IDH1 peptide at 300 micrograms in Montanide made up each vaccine dose, which was injected subcutaneously together with topical imiquimod. All donors had newly diagnosed IDH1-mutant astrocytomas of WHO grade 3 or 4 that showed loss of nuclear ATRX. The samples were drawn from NOA16, a multicentre, single-arm, open-label phase I trial in Germany that tested a mutant IDH1 peptide vaccine in humans for the first time. Genomic DNA for TCRB sequencing was extracted from EDTA blood using the DNeasy Blood and Tissue Kit.

About this clone itself: What this receptor recognizes is not known. No base-level quality is on record; no much larger clone is a single base apart.

CDR1 SQVTM and CDR2 ANQGSEA are derived from the germline V gene. The CDR3 has 14 amino acids, counting the end cysteine and phenylalanine. This entry keeps only the CDR3 DNA: 42 bases, framed from base 1. Sample: PBMCs, taken from a glioma patient whose treatment included an IDH1 peptide vaccine. The sequence was obtained from a man aged 50 or older with glioma. The chain is assembled from TRBV29-1 and TRBJ2-5, with 7 bases in between that match TRBD1. The J call is doubtful: the DNA matches TRBJ2-7 better. The DNA sequence is TGCAGCGTTGAAGGACAGGGCCCCCCCTACGAGCAGTACTTC. This is translated as CSVEGQGPPYEQYF.